This TCR beta chain is from a study of cytomegalovirus exposure and HLA in healthy donors. Germline CDR1 is LGHNA and CDR2 is YSLEER. The CDR3 spans 15 residues. V lost 1 base, J lost 3 bases, and 12 bases lay in between. Findings and limits, study-wide: In a later analysis, TCR association rates varied by HLA locus: DRB1 most, HLA-C fewest. Later analysis reportedly placed an Asian-associated ancestry cluster below the roughly 690-donor mean in N-insertions. Sequencing depth roughly uniform across donors was assumed in presence/absence analyses. A later analysis appeared to link common viral pathogens to several of the most significant clusters.

The PCR had 60 Vbeta and 13 Jbeta primers. The method was immunoSEQ multiplex PCR; TCRdb's version includes in-frame clones alone and lacks a portion of them. The sample has 210,000 or so clones, around 89% seen once. This clone came up a few times. What it recognizes is unknown. The specimen was PBMCs. This clonotype was obtained from a young woman in good health and CMV-seronegative. This chain uses TRBV4-3 with TRBJ1-2, with D possibly matching TRBD1 (5 bases). CDR3 residues: CASSQGGRVDYGYTF. The CDR3 DNA is TGCGCCAGCAGCCAAGGAGGCAGGGTAGACTATGGCTACACCTTC.